What follows are 17 T cell receptor beta chains derived from one specimen sequenced in a study of regulatory T cells in long-lasting Graves disease. HTBI primers from iRepertoire and Arm-PCR of CDR3 regions yielded the TCR beta libraries. TCRdb itself ran the multiplex PCR reads through MiXCR, one entry per CDR3 protein. The sample consists of 530,000 or so distinct CDR3 sequences, about 16% of them appearing once. The time point is: newly diagnosed GD, antithyroid drugs for less than 3 months. Construction of the TCR library relied on RNA isolated from PBMCs. The same data also went into a second study, on T cells in Graves' hyperthyroidism and ophthalmopathy.

The sequenced sample was peripheral blood mononuclear cells (PBMCs), obtained at new diagnosis, from a patient treated with antithyroid drugs. The receptors shown here come from a man younger than 35 with Graves disease.

The chain combines TRBV6-5 with TRBJ2-2, with D hard to call. Germline CDR1 MNHEY, CDR2 SVGAGI. The CDR3 covers 17 residues. V lost 0 bases and J 2 bases, leaving 13 bases between the germline ends. CDR3 sequence reads: CASSYSYRQINTGELFF. The CDR3 DNA reads as TGTGCCAGCAGTTACTCGTATCGGCAGATAAACACCGGGGAGCTGTTTTTT.

The chain combines TRBV30 with TRBJ2-1; 7 nucleotides match TRBD2. CDR1 and CDR2 from the germline V gene are GTSNPN and SVGIG (reference sequence). This CDR3 has 15 amino acids. V dropped 2 bases and J dropped 9; count of bases not matched to a gene: 13. DNA for the CDR3: TGTGCCTGGAGTAAGGGGAGGCGGGAGCTCAGTGAGCAGTTCTTC. Translating it yields CAWSKGRRELSEQFF.

V and J are TRBV13 and TRBJ1-2, with TRBD1 identical over 7 bases. Germline V gene data show CDR1 as PRHDT and CDR2 as FYEKMQ (reference sequence). The CDR3 sequence is 20 residues long. V shed 5 bases, J shed 0 bases, and the junction held 21 bases outside the gene matches. The CDR3 DNA follows: TGTGCCAGCAGCCTCGGGGAGGGGAGTGGGACAGTGACCTCTAACTATGGCTACACCTTC. This translates into CASSLGEGSGTVTSNYGYTF.

In this sample, this clonotype turned up many times. The chain carries TRBV28 and TRBJ1-1, with 10 bases identical to TRBD1. The CDR3 consists of 15 residues. The junction had 6 bases not matched to a gene; V was cut back by 5 bases and J by 3 bases. Germline V CDR1 and CDR2: MDHEN, SYDVKM. The CDR3 region has the DNA TGTGCCAGCAGTAGGGACAGGGGCTCCCACACTGAAGCTTTCTTT. It is translated as CASSRDRGSHTEAFF.

The genes are TRBV19 and TRBJ2-2; the match to TRBD2 covers 13 bases. This CDR3 region has 16 residues. After removal of 4 bases from V and 4 bases from J, the junction contained 3 bases not matched to a gene. Germline V gene sequence: CDR1 LNHDA, CDR2 SQIVND (reference sequence). The DNA for the CDR3 is TGTGCCAGTAGTAGACGACTAGCGGGAGGCACCGGGGAGCTGTTTTTT. Amino acids: CASSRRLAGGTGELFF.

This clonotype was counted ten times or more. The chain recombines TRBV6-2 or TRBV6-3 with TRBJ1-2; no firm D call. V was trimmed by 0 bases and J by 0 bases, leaving 11 bases between them. The CDR3 consists of 16 residues. The V gene's germline CDR1 is MNHEY and CDR2 SVGEGT. This CDR3 is CASSYSFRQANYGYTF. CDR3 nucleotides: TGTGCCAGCAGTTACTCGTTCAGGCAAGCTAACTATGGCTACACCTTC.

This clonotype was observed many times. This chain connects TRBV6-1 to TRBJ1-1; D gene unclear. CDR3 size: 14 residues. Germline V CDR1 and CDR2: MNHNS, SASEGT. V gave up 4 bases and J gave up 5 bases, with 14 bases separating them. The CDR3 here is CASSAKGPRTEAFF. The CDR3, as DNA: TGTGCCAGCAGTGCAAAGGGCCCGAGGACTGAAGCTTTCTTT.

Here the CDR3 DNA reads TGTGCCAGCAGCTCTCCGACAGGGCCCCAAACTGAAGCTTTCTTT. It encodes CASSSPTGPQTEAFF. J is TRBJ1-1 and V is TRBV7-9; the match to TRBD1 covers 7 bases. The trim removed 4 bases at V and 5 bases at J, leaving 10 bases unmatched. The length of the CDR3 is 15 residues. Germline V gene sequence: CDR1 SEHNR, CDR2 FQNEAQ (reference sequence).

This clonotype appeared many times. The rearrangement joins TRBV11-2 to TRBJ1-2; 9 bases match TRBD1. Germline loops: CDR1 SGHAT, CDR2 FQNNGV. After removal of 6 bases from V and 4 bases from J, the junction contained 6 bases not matched to a gene. The CDR3 is 14 amino acids. The CDR3, as DNA: TGTGCCAGCAGTTCCGGGACAGGGCCCTATGGCTACACCTTC. It yields the protein CASSSGTGPYGYTF. Supplemented by reference TRBV11-2 and TRBJ1-2, the full variable domain reads EAGVAQSPRYKIIEKRQSVAFWCNPISGHATLYWYQQILGQGPKLLIQFQNNGVVDDSQLPKDRFSAERLKGVDSTLKIQPAKLEDSAVYLCASSSGTGPYGYTFGSGTRLTVV.

This clonotype was observed many times. The chain is built from TRBV2 and TRBJ2-4, with 10 nucleotides matching TRBD1. The CDR3 totals 15 residues. V dropped 8 bases and J dropped 8; count of bases not matched to a gene: 12. CDR1 and CDR2 from the germline V gene are SNHLY and FYNNEI. The CDR3 protein is CASSWPGQGSDIQYF. In DNA, the CDR3 is TGTGCCAGCTCCTGGCCGGGACAGGGGTCGGACATTCAGTACTTC.

Points on this clonotype: At one end the junction does not follow the germline gene, possibly because of a read error. This chain links TRBV12-5 with TRBJ2-2; 7 nucleotides line up with TRBD2. This CDR3 region has 16 residues. CDR1 is LGHNT, CDR2 FRNRAP, per germline. CDR3 bases: TGTGCTAGTGGAATCTCCGGGGGGATGAACACCGGGGAGCCGTTTTTT. Amino acids: CASGISGGMNTGEPFF.

A word on this clonotype: A much larger clone differs by one base, so this may be a read error. The rearrangement links TRBV6-1 to TRBJ2-5; TRBD2 aligns across 13 bases. V lost 2 bases to trimming and J lost 7 bases; unmatched junction nucleotides: 10. From germline, CDR1 is MNHNS and CDR2 SASEGT. This CDR3 comprises 17 residues. CDR3 nucleotides: TGTGCCAGCAGTGAAACTAGCGGGAGGGCCTTCGGAGGGACCCAGTACTTC. This sequence encodes CASSETSGRAFGGTQYF.

On this clonotype: The CDR3 ends on some other residue instead of the conserved phenylalanine or tryptophan, so this is likely a read error. For the CDR3, the DNA is TGTGCCAGCAGCTCGGGTAGCGGGTCTTACAATGAGCAGTTCCTC. Translation gives CASSSGSGSYNEQFL. The chain recombines TRBV3-1 with TRBJ2-1; 7 positions agree with TRBD2. Germline V gene sequence: CDR1 LGHDT, CDR2 YNNKEL (reference sequence). V was pared by 5 bases and J by 4 bases, with 8 bases of the junction left unmatched. CDR3 size: 15 residues.

This clonotype was detected many times. V and J are TRBV5-1 and TRBJ2-3, with a tentative D call TRBD2 (6 bases). The V and J ends lost 0 bases and 2 bases respectively, with 22 bases between them. This CDR3 has 19 residues. CDR1 and CDR2 (germline): SGHRS, YFSETQ. CDR3 sequence: CASSLEGGRQKGNTDTQYF. The CDR3, as DNA: TGCGCCAGCAGCTTGGAGGGAGGTAGACAGAAAGGGAACACAGATACGCAGTATTTT.

This clonotype appeared many times. The chain carries TRBV7-6 and TRBJ2-1; D unclear. Trimming left V 4 bases short and J 2 bases short, with 12 bases between. CDR1 is SGHVS, CDR2 FNYEAQ, per germline. The CDR3 spans 15 residues. CDR3 nucleotides: TGTGCCAGCAGCTCGGACCCAGAGCCCTACAATGAGCAGTTCTTC. This translates into CASSSDPEPYNEQFF.

The chain uses TRBV30 and TRBJ2-2; 8 nucleotides align to TRBD1. Germline CDR1 GTSNPN, CDR2 SVGIG (reference sequence). This CDR3 has 13 residues. The CDR3: CAEQGARTGELFF. The CDR3 DNA reads TGTGCAGAGCAGGGGGCTAGGACCGGGGAGCTGTTTTTT.

As concerns this clonotype: A much larger clone differs from this one at a single base, so this may be a read error. The gene calls are TRBV12-3 or TRBV12-4 and TRBJ1-5; unclear D gene. This CDR3 comprises 16 residues. The CDR3 loop reads CVSSLVEGYYSQPQHF. The CDR3 nucleotides are TGTGTCAGCAGTTTAGTGGAGGGATATTATAGTCAGCCCCAGCATTTT.